Each of the 10 T cell receptor beta chains below was sequenced from the same sample in a study of T cell changes during pregnancy in multiple sclerosis. Method: immunoSEQ multiplex PCR; TCRdb's copy keeps in-frame clones and lacks some. The repertoire holds some 67,000 clones, with 91% as singletons. The sample in question was peripheral blood, obtained in the first trimester of pregnancy. The receptors originated from a female donor with multiple sclerosis, enrolled in a pregnancy study.

The chain employs TRBV18 and TRBJ2-7; 9 bases line up with TRBD1. This CDR3 is built from 18 residues. J lost 5 bases, V lost 5 bases, and 19 bases had no gene match. CDR1 and CDR2 (germline): KGHSH, LQKENI. This chain's CDR3 is CASSSSPPGTGKGNEQYF. As DNA, the CDR3 is TGTGCCAGCTCAAGCTCCCCACCCGGGACAGGGAAAGGGAACGAGCAGTACTTC.

The chain joins TRBV6-1 to TRBJ1-2, with a tentative D call TRBD1 (5 bases). The V gene lost 0 bases and the J gene lost 7 bases, with 15 bases spanning the gap. CDR1 and CDR2 (germline): MNHNS, SASEGT. There are 15 residues in the CDR3. CDR3 sequence: CASSEASGIGSGYTF. The CDR3 region has the DNA TGTGCCAGCAGTGAAGCCTCAGGGATCGGTTCTGGCTACACCTTC.

CDR3 protein: CASSVGDRGKGYTF. The CDR3 nucleotides read TGTGCCAGCAGCGTAGGGGACAGGGGAAAGGGCTACACCTTC. The chain couples TRBV9 to TRBJ1-2; TRBD1 matches 10 bases. This CDR3 is built from 14 residues. Trimming at V came to 0 bases and at J to 8 bases, leaving 4 bases not matched to a gene. Germline V gene sequence: CDR1 SGDLS, CDR2 YYNGEE.

V and J are TRBV30 and TRBJ1-2; TRBD1 aligns across 8 bases. This CDR3 is 13 amino acids long. The trim removed 2 bases at V and 8 bases at J, leaving 7 bases unmatched. Germline CDR1 is GTSNPN and CDR2 is SVGIG (reference sequence). CDR3 coding DNA: TGTGCCTGGAGTCCAGGGGGCGCGCAGGGCTACACCTTC. This gives the protein CAWSPGGAQGYTF.

This chain uses TRBV5-1 with TRBJ2-1; D may be TRBD2 (6 bases). The V gene's germline CDR1 is SGHRS and CDR2 YFSETQ. The CDR3 extends over 14 amino acids. The V gene lost 3 bases and the J gene lost 3 bases, with 10 bases spanning the gap. The CDR3 DNA sequence: TGCGCCAGCAGCTCTGGGACTTTCTACAATGAGCAGTTCTTC. This gives the protein CASSSGTFYNEQFF. The variable domain in full, with the rest retrieved from reference TRBV5-1 and TRBJ2-1, is KAGVTQTPRYLIKTRGQQVTLSCSPISGHRSVSWYQQTPGQGLQFLFEYFSETQRNKGNFPGRFSGRQFSNSRSEMNVSTLELGDSALYLCASSSGTFYNEQFFGPGTRLTVL.

The chain couples TRBV5-6 to TRBJ2-5; 9 nucleotides line up with TRBD1. With 4 bases clipped from V and 2 bases from J, the junction kept 9 bases outside the gene matches. The germline gives CDR1 SGHDT, CDR2 YYEEEE. CDR3 size: 16 residues. The DNA of the CDR3 is TGTGCCAGCAGCCCCGGACAGGGGTTGGGGCAAGAGACCCAGTACTTC. Protein sequence: CASSPGQGLGQETQYF.

The rearrangement uses TRBV6-1 and TRBJ1-1; 8 bases match TRBD1. Unmatched junction bases numbered 10, after V lost 10 bases and J lost 6 bases. This CDR3 is built from 13 residues. In germline, CDR1 is MNHNS, CDR2 SASEGT. CDR3 residues: CATGPDRVPEAFF. The CDR3 DNA reads as TGTGCCACGGGTCCGGACAGGGTTCCTGAAGCTTTCTTT.

V gene TRBV7-2 combines with J gene TRBJ1-3; 8 nucleotides match TRBD1. The ends lost 1 base at V and 4 bases at J; junction bases unmatched: 6. The CDR3 has 16 residues. CDR1 SGHTA and CDR2 FQGNSA come from the germline V gene. The CDR3 DNA follows: TGTGCCAGCAGCTTAGATAGCAGGGGGCGGGGAAACACCATATATTTT. The encoded protein is CASSLDSRGRGNTIYF. Together with reference TRBV7-2 and TRBJ1-3, the CDR3 gives the full variable domain: GAGVSQSPSNKVTEKGKDVELRCDPISGHTALYWYRQSLGQGLEFLIYFQGNSAPDKSGLPSDRFSAERTGGSVSTLTIQRTQQEDSAVYLCASSLDSRGRGNTIYFGEGSWLTVV.

V is TRBV11-3 and J is TRBJ2-1, with 10 bases aligning to TRBD2. The CDR3 is 15 residues long. CDR1 SGHNT and CDR2 YENEEA come from the germline V gene. Here the CDR3 DNA reads TGTGCGGGTAGGGCTAGCGGGAGAAGGGGAGGTGAGCAGTTCTTC. It specifies CAGRASGRRGGEQFF.

This CDR3 reads CASSPLPGAAPNYGYTF. For the CDR3, the DNA is TGTGCCAGCAGCCCACTCCCAGGGGCCGCTCCTAACTATGGCTACACCTTC. The gene calls are TRBV11-2 and TRBJ1-2; D possibly corresponds to TRBD1 (6 bases). The germline V gene has CDR1 SGHAT and CDR2 FQNNGV. The CDR3 covers 17 residues. Trimming stripped 5 bases from V and 0 bases from J, with 19 bases between.